Sequencing of this TCR beta chain was carried out in a study of cytomegalovirus exposure and HLA in healthy donors. The PCR contained 60 Vbeta and 13 Jbeta primers. The protocol was immunoSEQ multiplex PCR, while the TCRdb copy is restricted to in-frame clones and leaves out a portion. The sample lists some 200,000 clones, around 80% seen once, with 2% to 2.5% in the top ten. There are 13 residues in the CDR3. Germline loops: CDR1 SQVTM, CDR2 ANQGSEA. V lost 4 bases and J lost 5, with 14 bases in between. The clonotype originates from a woman under 40 in good health and CMV-seropositive. The gene calls are TRBV29-1 and TRBJ1-2; D gene ambiguous. Input material: PBMCs. The CDR3 spells CSVGAGELYGYTF. The CDR3 bases are TGCAGCGTTGGGGCGGGAGAACTATATGGCTACACCTTC.